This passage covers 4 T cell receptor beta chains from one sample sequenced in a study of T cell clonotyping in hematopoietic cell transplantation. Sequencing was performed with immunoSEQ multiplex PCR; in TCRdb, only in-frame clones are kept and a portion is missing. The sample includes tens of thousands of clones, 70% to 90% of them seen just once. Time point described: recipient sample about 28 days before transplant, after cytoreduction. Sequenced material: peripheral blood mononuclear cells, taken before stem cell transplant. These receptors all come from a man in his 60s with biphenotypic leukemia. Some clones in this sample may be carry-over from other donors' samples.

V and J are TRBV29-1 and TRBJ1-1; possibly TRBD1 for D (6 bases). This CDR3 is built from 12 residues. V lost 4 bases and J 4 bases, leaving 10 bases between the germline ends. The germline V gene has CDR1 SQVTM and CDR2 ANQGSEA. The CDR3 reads CSVVTGSTEAFF. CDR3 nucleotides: TGCAGCGTTGTTACAGGGAGCACTGAAGCTTTCTTT.

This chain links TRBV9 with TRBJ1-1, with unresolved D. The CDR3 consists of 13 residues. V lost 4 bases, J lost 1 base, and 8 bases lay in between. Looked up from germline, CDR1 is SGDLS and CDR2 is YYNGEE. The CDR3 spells CASSRGGNTEAFF. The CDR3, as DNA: TGTGCCAGCAGCCGAGGAGGGAACACTGAAGCTTTCTTT. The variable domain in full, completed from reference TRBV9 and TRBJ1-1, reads DSGVTQTPKHLITATGQRVTLRCSPRSGDLSVYWYQQSLDQGLQFLIQYYNGEERAKGNILERFSAQQFPDLHSELNLSSLELGDSALYFCASSRGGNTEAFFGQGTRLTVV.

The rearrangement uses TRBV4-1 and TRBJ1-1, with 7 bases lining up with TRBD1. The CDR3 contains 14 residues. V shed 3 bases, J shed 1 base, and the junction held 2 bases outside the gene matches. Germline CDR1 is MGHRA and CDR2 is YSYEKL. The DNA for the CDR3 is TGCGCCAGCAGCCACCGACAGGGGAACACTGAAGCTTTCTTT. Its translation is CASSHRQGNTEAFF.

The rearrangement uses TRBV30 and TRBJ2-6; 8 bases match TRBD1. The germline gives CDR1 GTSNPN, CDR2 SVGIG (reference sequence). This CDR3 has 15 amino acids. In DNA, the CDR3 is TGTTCCCACAGGGGGTACCTCTCTGGGGCCAACGTCCTGACTTTC. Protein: CSHRGYLSGANVLTF.